The rows below give T cell receptor beta chains drawn from one sample of a study of response to subunit inactivated influenza vaccine. TCRdb processed the RT-PCR reads anew with MiXCR; each CDR3 protein has one entry. This repertoire shows 590,000 or so distinct CDR3 sequences, 12% to 15% found once; its top ten account for 7.6%. The sequencing here drew on PBMCs from blood, taken around 15 days before vaccination. Source of these receptors: a man in his fifties who received an inactivated influenza vaccine. CDR3s include the opening cysteine and the closing phenylalanine or tryptophan. Fields, in order: clone size, J gene, V gene, D gene, CDR3 protein, CDR3 DNA. D genes are given only for firm matches. Clone sizes are given selectively: once, few, many, or a class where the clone is expanded.

size: .
J: TRBJ2-7
V: TRBV11-2
D: .
CDR3: CASSPIRAPHEQYF
DNA: TGTGCCAGCAGCCCCATCAGGGCCCCCCACGAGCAGTACTTC

size: .
J: TRBJ2-5
V: TRBV28
D: .
CDR3: CASSTFPFLTGEQETQYF
DNA: TGTGCCAGCAGTACCTTCCCATTCCTGACAGGTGAACAAGAGACCCAGTACTTC

size: .
J: TRBJ2-1
V: TRBV6-1
D: TRBD1
CDR3: CASSEGGTGPSYNEQFF
DNA: TGTGCCAGCAGTGAAGGGGGGACAGGGCCTTCCTACAATGAGCAGTTCTTC

size: many
J: TRBJ2-3
V: TRBV7-9
D: TRBD1
CDR3: CASSAGGPRTDTQYF
DNA: TGTGCCAGCAGCGCAGGGGGCCCACGCACAGATACGCAGTATTTT

size: many
J: TRBJ2-1
V: TRBV29-1
D: TRBD1
CDR3: CSARDSPYNEQFF
DNA: TGCAGCGCCCGGGACAGCCCCTACAATGAGCAGTTCTTC

size: many
J: TRBJ1-1
V: TRBV12-3/TRBV12-4
D: .
CDR3: CASSLETGKAFF
DNA: TGTGCCAGCAGTTTAGAAACAGGAAAAGCTTTCTTT

size: .
J: TRBJ2-2
V: TRBV5-5
D: .
CDR3: CASSLRTGSRTGELFF
DNA: TGTGCCAGCAGCCTGCGCACAGGATCGCGCACCGGGGAGCTGTTTTTT

size: .
J: TRBJ2-2
V: TRBV11-1
D: .
CDR3: CASSRPLGTGELFF
DNA: TGTGCCAGCAGCCGACCCCTCGGCACCGGGGAGCTGTTTTTT

size: .
J: TRBJ2-3
V: TRBV12-3/TRBV12-4
D: .
CDR3: CASIPGASTDTQYF
DNA: TGTGCTAGCATCCCGGGCGCTAGCACAGATACGCAGTATTTT

size: few
J: TRBJ2-2
V: TRBV7-2
D: .
CDR3: CASSHVTNTGELFF
DNA: TGTGCCAGCAGCCACGTTACAAACACCGGGGAGCTGTTTTTT

size: few
J: TRBJ1-6
V: TRBV6-5
D: .
CDR3: CASSYSREPNSPLHF
DNA: TGTGCCAGCAGTTACTCGAGGGAGCCTAATTCACCCCTCCACTTT

size: once
J: TRBJ1-6
V: TRBV25-1
D: .
CDR3: CASSGAGHSPLHF
DNA: TGTGCCAGCAGTGGGGCAGGGCATTCACCCCTCCACTTT

size: .
J: TRBJ2-7
V: TRBV12-3/TRBV12-4
D: .
CDR3: CASSLGFLGPYEQYF
DNA: TGTGCCAGCAGTTTAGGGTTTCTGGGACCCTACGAGCAGTACTTC

size: .
J: TRBJ2-7
V: TRBV3-1
D: .
CDR3: CASSQDWRQVNGEQYF
DNA: TGTGCCAGCAGCCAAGATTGGAGACAGGTGAATGGCGAGCAGTACTTC

size: few
J: TRBJ2-1
V: TRBV15
D: TRBD2
CDR3: CATSRGTSGSLFF
DNA: TGTGCCACCAGCAGAGGGACTAGCGGATCTCTGTTCTTC

size: many
J: TRBJ1-3
V: TRBV12-3/TRBV12-4
D: .
CDR3: CASSLWGSGNTIYF
DNA: TGTGCCAGCAGTTTATGGGGCTCTGGAAACACCATATATTTT

size: few
J: TRBJ2-3
V: TRBV10-3
D: TRBD1
CDR3: CAISDPGQDTDTQYF
DNA: TGTGCCATCAGTGACCCGGGACAGGACACAGATACGCAGTATTTT

size: .
J: TRBJ2-5
V: TRBV20-1
D: TRBD1
CDR3: CSALNPGGVETQYF
DNA: TGCAGTGCATTGAATCCAGGGGGCGTGGAGACCCAGTACTTC

size: .
J: TRBJ2-3
V: TRBV10-3
D: TRBD1
CDR3: CATTWTGRPDTQYF
DNA: TGTGCCACAACATGGACAGGCCGACCAGATACGCAGTATTTT

size: .
J: TRBJ2-5
V: TRBV29-1
D: TRBD2
CDR3: CSVEDLAGGLLKTQYF
DNA: TGCAGCGTTGAAGATCTTGCGGGGGGGCTCTTGAAGACCCAGTACTTC

size: .
J: TRBJ2-3
V: TRBV7-2
D: .
CDR3: CASSSPAASSTDTQYF
DNA: TGTGCCAGCAGCTCCCCAGCCGCCTCGAGCACAGATACGCAGTATTTT

size: few
J: TRBJ1-4
V: TRBV11-1
D: .
CDR3: CASSTSGAHFATNEKLFF
DNA: TGTGCCAGCAGCACGAGTGGGGCCCACTTTGCAACTAATGAAAAACTGTTTTTT

size: few
J: TRBJ1-2
V: TRBV7-2
D: .
CDR3: CASSPRSGDRGYGYTF
DNA: TGTGCCAGCAGCCCGAGGTCGGGTGACAGAGGATATGGCTACACCTTC

size: few
J: TRBJ1-1
V: TRBV29-1
D: .
CDR3: CSVDPGRSTEAFF
DNA: TGCAGCGTTGATCCGGGGAGGAGCACTGAAGCTTTCTTT

size: few
J: TRBJ2-5
V: TRBV12-3/TRBV12-4
D: TRBD2
CDR3: CASSFTSGNKTQYF
DNA: TGTGCCAGCAGTTTTACTAGCGGGAATAAGACCCAGTACTTC

size: many
J: TRBJ2-3
V: TRBV29-1
D: .
CDR3: CSVEERLDPTDTQYF
DNA: TGCAGCGTTGAAGAACGGCTGGATCCTACAGATACGCAGTATTTT

size: many
J: TRBJ2-5
V: TRBV29-1
D: TRBD1
CDR3: CSVSQGAETQYF
DNA: TGCAGCGTTTCCCAGGGGGCTGAGACCCAGTACTTC

size: .
J: TRBJ2-7
V: TRBV4-1
D: TRBD2
CDR3: CASSQTPSKPFRTSGGSEQYF
DNA: TGCGCCAGCAGCCAAACCCCTTCGAAGCCCTTTCGGACTAGCGGAGGGTCCGAGCAGTACTTC

size: .
J: TRBJ2-6
V: TRBV20-1
D: .
CDR3: CSARVPHSGANVLTF
DNA: TGCAGTGCTAGAGTTCCTCACTCTGGGGCCAACGTCCTGACTTTC

size: many
J: TRBJ1-1
V: TRBV20-1
D: .
CDR3: CSARWGPRPVNTEAFF
DNA: TGCAGTGCTAGGTGGGGTCCTCGACCGGTGAACACTGAAGCTTTCTTT

size: .
J: TRBJ2-5
V: TRBV12-3/TRBV12-4
D: .
CDR3: CASSLGRGRKETQYF
DNA: TGTGCCAGCAGTTTAGGTCGGGGCAGAAAAGAGACCCAGTACTTC

size: .
J: TRBJ2-5
V: TRBV29-1
D: .
CDR3: CSGRQSNYQETQYF
DNA: TGCAGCGGAAGACAGTCCAACTACCAGGAGACCCAGTACTTC

size: few
J: TRBJ2-7
V: TRBV15
D: .
CDR3: CATSRPGTRYEQYF
DNA: TGTGCCACCAGCAGACCCGGGACTCGCTACGAGCAGTACTTC

size: many
J: TRBJ1-5
V: TRBV2
D: .
CDR3: CASSETRPGRISNQPQHF
DNA: TGTGCCAGCAGTGAAACCCGACCCGGAAGAATTAGCAATCAGCCCCAGCATTTT

size: few
J: TRBJ2-1
V: TRBV10-3
D: .
CDR3: CAIREGRSSYNEQFF
DNA: TGTGCCATCAGGGAAGGCAGGAGCTCCTACAATGAGCAGTTCTTC

size: many
J: TRBJ2-2
V: TRBV10-3
D: .
CDR3: CAISDRDTGELFF
DNA: TGTGCCATCAGTGACAGGGACACCGGGGAGCTGTTTTTT

size: few
J: TRBJ2-7
V: TRBV5-1
D: .
CDR3: CASSLDYRETYEQYF
DNA: TGCGCCAGCAGCTTGGATTACAGAGAGACCTACGAGCAGTACTTC

size: few
J: TRBJ2-1
V: TRBV20-1
D: .
CDR3: CSARGGVLQGSNNEQFF
DNA: TGCAGTGCTAGAGGGGGGGTATTACAGGGGTCCAACAATGAGCAGTTCTTC

size: .
J: TRBJ2-7
V: TRBV2
D: .
CDR3: CASSEQAEQYF
DNA: TGTGCCAGCAGTGAACAGGCCGAGCAGTACTTC

size: .
J: TRBJ1-2
V: TRBV20-1
D: .
CDR3: CSPLEGGYTF
DNA: TGCAGTCCCCTCGAGGGTGGCTACACCTTC

size: .
J: TRBJ2-1
V: TRBV5-1
D: TRBD1
CDR3: CASSSGDRNNEQFF
DNA: TGCGCCAGCAGCTCAGGGGACAGAAACAATGAGCAGTTCTTC

size: .
J: TRBJ1-5
V: TRBV7-2
D: .
CDR3: CASSLGSGPPQPQHF
DNA: TGTGCCAGCAGCTTAGGTTCAGGCCCGCCTCAGCCCCAGCATTTT

size: few
J: TRBJ2-4
V: TRBV12-3/TRBV12-4
D: TRBD2
CDR3: CASTTGAGGIQYF
DNA: TGTGCCAGCACCACGGGAGCGGGGGGGATTCAGTACTTC

size: .
J: TRBJ1-5
V: TRBV19
D: .
CDR3: CASMYGTQNSNQPQHF
DNA: TGTGCCAGTATGTATGGGACACAGAATAGCAATCAGCCCCAGCATTTT

size: many
J: TRBJ1-1
V: TRBV3-1
D: TRBD1
CDR3: CASSQGELTGGQPEAFF
DNA: TGTGCCAGCAGCCAAGGAGAGTTGACAGGGGGCCAGCCAGAAGCTTTCTTT

size: .
J: TRBJ2-5
V: TRBV29-1
D: TRBD1
CDR3: CSVAQGGLETQYF
DNA: TGCAGCGTTGCACAGGGGGGCTTAGAGACCCAGTACTTC

size: .
J: TRBJ2-1
V: TRBV3-1
D: TRBD2
CDR3: CASSLSGTNNEQFF
DNA: TGTGCCAGCAGCCTTAGCGGGACCAACAATGAGCAGTTCTTC

size: few
J: TRBJ1-5
V: TRBV4-2
D: .
CDR3: CASSQDYRAISNQPQHF
DNA: TGTGCCAGCAGCCAAGATTACAGGGCTATTAGCAATCAGCCCCAGCATTTT

size: few
J: TRBJ2-1
V: TRBV4-1
D: .
CDR3: CASSPRQDNEQFF
DNA: TGCGCCAGCAGCCCCAGACAGGACAATGAGCAGTTCTTC

size: few
J: TRBJ2-1
V: TRBV30
D: TRBD1
CDR3: CAWRLTGVDEQFF
DNA: TGTGCCTGGAGGCTGACAGGGGTGGATGAGCAGTTCTTC

size: .
J: TRBJ2-1
V: TRBV7-9
D: TRBD2
CDR3: CASSLASGRRNEQFF
DNA: TGTGCCAGCAGCTTAGCTAGCGGGAGGCGCAATGAGCAGTTCTTC

size: .
J: TRBJ2-5
V: TRBV10-3
D: .
CDR3: CAIAVSVTNTETQYF
DNA: TGTGCCATCGCGGTGTCTGTAACCAATACAGAGACCCAGTACTTC

size: many
J: TRBJ1-2
V: TRBV2
D: TRBD1
CDR3: CASSVQGAKYGYTF
DNA: TGTGCCAGCAGTGTACAGGGGGCGAAGTATGGCTACACCTTC

size: few
J: TRBJ1-2
V: TRBV5-6
D: .
CDR3: CASSLEPLRTPGYTF
DNA: TGTGCCAGCAGCCTGGAACCTCTAAGGACCCCTGGCTACACCTTC

size: .
J: TRBJ2-2
V: TRBV18
D: .
CDR3: CATRDSANTGELFF
DNA: TGTGCCACCCGAGACAGTGCGAACACCGGGGAGCTGTTTTTT

size: few
J: TRBJ2-4
V: TRBV6-2/TRBV6-3
D: TRBD1
CDR3: CASSYYHRGDIQYF
DNA: TGTGCCAGCAGTTACTATCACAGGGGGGACATTCAGTACTTC

size: few
J: TRBJ2-5
V: TRBV6-5
D: .
CDR3: CASSSPGPKWPETQYF
DNA: TGTGCCAGCAGTTCACCGGGACCCAAATGGCCGGAGACCCAGTACTTC

size: .
J: TRBJ2-7
V: TRBV29-1
D: .
CDR3: CSVVDGNSYEQYF
DNA: TGCAGCGTTGTCGACGGCAACTCCTACGAGCAGTACTTC

size: .
J: TRBJ2-1
V: TRBV29-1
D: TRBD2
CDR3: CGGFTSGSWFF
DNA: TGCGGCGGATTTACTAGCGGGAGTTGGTTCTTC